These 12 T cell receptor beta chains came from one sample sequenced in a study of regulatory T cells in long-lasting Graves disease. Sequencing libraries for TCR beta were prepared with iRepertoire HTBI primers and Arm-PCR of CDR3 regions. TCRdb redid the calling of the multiplex PCR reads with MiXCR, one entry per CDR3 protein. The repertoire consists of roughly 510,000 distinct CDR3 sequences, with 15% to 20% occurring once and the leading ten covering about 12%. Time point denoted: newly diagnosed GD, antithyroid drugs for less than 3 months. Scientists built the TCR library using RNA that was extracted from PBMCs. The same specimen was also included in a second study, on T cells in Graves' hyperthyroidism and ophthalmopathy.

The sequencing used peripheral blood mononuclear cells (PBMCs), collected at new diagnosis, from a patient treated with antithyroid drugs. Receptors originate from a man aged 18 to 30 with Graves disease.

At least ten counts were recorded for this clonotype. The chain couples TRBV15 to TRBJ2-5; D may be TRBD1 (5 bases). Trimming took off 0 bases at V and 5 bases at J, with 10 bases between the two ends. The CDR3 extends over 14 amino acids. In germline, CDR1 is LNHNV, CDR2 YYDKDF (reference sequence). The CDR3 DNA reads as TGTGCCACCAGCAGAGATACGACAGCGGAGACCCAGTACTTC. Protein sequence: CATSRDTTAETQYF.

This clonotype was picked up many times. The chain carries TRBV30 and TRBJ2-2, with D hard to call. Trimming pared 0 bases from V and 6 bases from J, leaving 2 bases between. CDR3 length: 11 amino acids. Germline V lookup: CDR1 GTSNPN, CDR2 SVGIG (reference sequence). CDR3 sequence (DNA): TGTGCCTGGAGTGTTTCCGGGGAGCTGTTTTTT. Its translation: CAWSVSGELFF.

This clonotype occurred many times. CDR3 residues: CSARVSPGNEQYF. CDR3 DNA sequence: TGCAGTGCTAGAGTTTCTCCCGGGAACGAGCAGTACTTC. This sequence joins TRBV20-1 and TRBJ2-7; D may be TRBD2 (5 bases). V dropped 1 base and J dropped 5 bases, with 12 bases sitting between them. In germline, CDR1 is DFQATT, CDR2 SNEGSKA (reference sequence). This CDR3 is 13 amino acids long.

In regard to this clonotype: Given a much more abundant clone one base away, this may be a read error. The gene calls are TRBV10-3 and TRBJ2-3; D remains unclear. The CDR3 is 14 amino acids. The ends were cut back, 11 bases at V and 0 bases at J, with 15 bases in the middle. CDR1 and CDR2 (germline): ENHRY, SYGVKD. CDR3 loop: CAALASASTDTQYF. The CDR3 nucleotides read TGTGCCGCCCTTGCTTCGGCTAGCACAGATACGCAGTATTTT.

In its sample, this clonotype was seen a few times. The V call is TRBV20-1, the J call TRBJ1-4, with D uncertain. The CDR3 length is 14 residues. The ends were cut back, 4 bases at V and 6 bases at J, with 15 bases in the middle. Per the germline V gene, CDR1 is DFQATT and CDR2 is SNEGSKA (reference sequence). CDR3 nucleotide sequence: TGCAGTGCTACCCGGCAGGTTAGGGATGAAAAACTGTTTTTT. Translating it yields CSATRQVRDEKLFF.

This clonotype came up a few times. The rearrangement links TRBV7-8 to TRBJ2-1; 8 bases agree with TRBD2. V gave up 6 bases and J gave up 5 bases; unmatched junction bases: 33. Germline CDR1 reads SGHVS; CDR2 reads FQNEAQ. The CDR3 covers 23 residues. CDR3 DNA sequence: TGTGCCAGCAGTCACGTAGTGGGTTGGGGCCGGGGGGAGGGCGGGAGGACCAACAATGAGCAGTTCTTC. Its protein is CASSHVVGWGRGEGGRTNNEQFF.

This clonotype was recorded at least ten times. The genes are TRBV30 and TRBJ2-2; D remains unclear. Per the germline V gene, CDR1 is GTSNPN and CDR2 is SVGIG (reference sequence). The V gene lost 7 bases and the J gene lost 3 bases, with 9 bases spanning the gap. This CDR3 contains 12 residues. CDR3 residues: CASRAYTGELFF. The CDR3, as DNA: TGTGCCTCAAGAGCGTACACCGGGGAGCTGTTTTTT.

This clonotype has only a few counts. This rearrangement joins TRBV7-9 to TRBJ1-4; 7 bases are shared with TRBD1. V gave up 1 base and J gave up 3 bases; unmatched junction bases: 5. The CDR3 runs to 16 residues. Germline V CDR1 and CDR2: SEHNR, FQNEAQ (reference sequence). CDR3: CASSLGGTVANEKLFF. As DNA, the CDR3 is TGTGCCAGCAGCTTAGGCGGGACAGTGGCTAATGAAAAACTGTTTTTT.

This clonotype has more than one count but fewer than ten. As DNA, the CDR3 is TGTGCCAGCAGTGAAGCGGTAACGCAGTATTTT. Its protein is CASSEAVTQYF. This chain connects TRBV6-2 or TRBV6-3 to TRBJ2-3; a possible D gene is TRBD2 (5 bases). The CDR3 contains 11 residues. Germline CDR1 is MNHEY and CDR2 is SVGEGT. V was shortened by 5 bases and J by 9 bases, with 9 bases between the two germline ends.

The CDR3 DNA reads TGTGCCAGCAGTTTACTAGCGGGAGTGTCAGATACGCAGTATTTT. Translated, it gives CASSLLAGVSDTQYF. The V and J genes are TRBV27 and TRBJ2-3; TRBD2 aligns across 10 bases. The V segment lost 2 bases and the J segment 4 bases; nucleotides outside the gene matches: 3. CDR3 length: 15 amino acids. Germline CDR1 reads MNHEY; CDR2 reads SMNVEV (reference sequence).

The chain employs TRBV11-3 and TRBJ2-7, with D possibly TRBD2 on 7 matching bases. The V end was cut by 2 bases, the J end by 5 bases, with 13 bases between. This CDR3 comprises 14 residues. Germline V gene data show CDR1 as SGHNT and CDR2 as YENEEA. The CDR3 region is CASSLTGRVHEQYF. CDR3 in DNA: TGTGCCAGCAGCTTAACAGGGAGGGTCCACGAGCAGTACTTC.

This clonotype came up many times. The V gene is TRBV28, the J gene TRBJ1-1; no reliable D call. V lost 9 bases, J lost 1 base, and 9 bases lay in between. The CDR3 consists of 12 residues. The germline CDR1 and CDR2 sequences are MDHEN and SYDVKM. DNA of the CDR3: TGTGCCAGTCTAGCCGGGAACACTGAAGCTTTCTTT. This codes for CASLAGNTEAFF.